This T cell receptor beta chain was recorded in a study of blood T cells in healthy people across ages. With regard to this clonotype: The antigen is not known.

With a J-beta primer mix and a sample-barcoded 5' primer, a second PCR ran roughly 7 to 11 cycles. Tags on each cDNA molecule came from a template-switch adaptor with 12 random nucleotides. TCRdb fed the 5' RACE reads into MiXCR, producing one record per CDR3 protein. The sample records around 400,000 distinct CDR3 sequences, 45% to 60% being singletons. The CDR3 totals 15 residues. V shed 0 bases and J shed 5 bases, with 13 bases lying between them. Germline CDR1 LGHNA, CDR2 YSLEER. Study-level results: For the donors, CMV status was unknown and possibly confounded expanded clonotype changes.

The TCR was taken from a man aged 60 to 69 in good health. The sequencing input was blood. The rearrangement joins TRBV4-3 to TRBJ1-2; D not certain. The CDR3 nucleotides are TGCGCCAGCAGCCAAGAGGCAGCTAGAGGGTATGGCTACACCTTC. Translated: CASSQEAARGYGYTF.